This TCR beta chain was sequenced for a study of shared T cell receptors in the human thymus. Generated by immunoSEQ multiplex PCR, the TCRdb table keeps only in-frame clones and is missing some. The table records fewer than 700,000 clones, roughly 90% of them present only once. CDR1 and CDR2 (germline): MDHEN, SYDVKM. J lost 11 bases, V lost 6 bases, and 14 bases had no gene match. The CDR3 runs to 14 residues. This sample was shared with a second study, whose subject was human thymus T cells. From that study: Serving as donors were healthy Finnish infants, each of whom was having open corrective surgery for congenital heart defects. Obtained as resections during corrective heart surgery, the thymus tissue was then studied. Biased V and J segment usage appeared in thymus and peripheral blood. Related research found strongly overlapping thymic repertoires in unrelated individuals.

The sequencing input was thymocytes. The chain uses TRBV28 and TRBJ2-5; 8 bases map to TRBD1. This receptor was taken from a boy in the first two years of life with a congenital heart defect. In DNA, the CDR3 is TGTGCCAGCAGAGCGGACAGGGTAGTAAGGGAGCAGTACTTC. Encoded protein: CASRADRVVREQYF.